This TCR beta chain was retrieved from a study of T cell responses to AZD1222 COVID-19 vaccine (dated by TCRdb to about 2021). Looking at the study overall: AZD1222 recipients given second doses at about 4 weeks or at about 12 weeks were pooled, since spike-specific TCR depth and breadth were not found to differ between the two schedules. Trial participants were enrolled by age into 18-55, 56-69 and 70-plus year subgroups, with around 150, 28 and 57 TCR-sequenced participants respectively. A total of 233 trial participants underwent TCR sequencing, of whom about 200 had received two doses of AZD1222 and about 25 had received two doses of the MenACWY control vaccine.

Concerning this clone: Its binding antigen is unknown. No base quality values were provided; no much bigger clone lies one nucleotide off.

The CDR3 regions of human TCRbeta chains were subjected to immunosequencing. The study's own analysis went as follows. Repertoire TCRs were matched against a reference library of SARS-CoV-2-specific TCRs generated with the MIRA antigen-specificity platform. Breadth was defined as the fraction of unique TCRs that were SARS-CoV-2-associated. Depth was defined as the fraction of total T cells that were SARS-CoV-2-associated. Each spike-specific TCR was assigned to its reactive spike region and to a CD4 or CD8 class using the MIRA data. Log10-transformed breadth and depth values were compared by one-way ANOVA with Sidak's multiple comparisons tests. TCRdb stores this immuneACCESS table with in-frame sequences only. Part of the clones is absent; in the studies checked, under half of the shortfall reflects unresolved V genes, and no reason is known for the rest. V and J calls and clone size follow that table, whereas D and trimming were derived from the DNA. The sample table shows about 86,000 clones, and approximately 82% are seen once. Around 21% of the sample lies in the top ten.

The CDR3, cysteine through phenylalanine, is 15 amino acids long. Only the CDR3 part of the read is kept: 45 bases, read in frame from the first base. Based on the germline V gene (reference sequence), the CDR1 and CDR2 sequences are SGHNT and YYREEE. From V the trimming removes 3 bases and from J it removes 4 bases, while the gene matches leave 6 bases of the junction unaccounted for. The paper as a whole reports these results and caveats: After two AZD1222 doses, both the breadth and the depth of spike-specific TCRs were significantly higher than at day 0 and than in MenACWY recipients. Vaccine-associated CD4 TCRs spanned the whole spike protein, with dominant responses in regions 160-218 and 743-854. No day 14 peak-response samples were available, so repertoires were characterized only after the peak T cell response. The 56-69-year group was small, and its depth increase did not reach significance, likely because of low power. Reportedly, close to half of the unique spike-specific TCRs recognized epitopes lying outside the regions that are mutated in the B.1.351 and B.1.1.7 variants. Most participants were white British and females outnumbered males, and the authors suggested that clonal diversity may have been underestimated. Conclusions about previously exposed vaccinees are limited because only a handful of AZD1222 recipients were SARS-CoV-2 seropositive at baseline.

The time point tag for this specimen amounts to: baseline before first vaccination. Vaccinee samples were obtained from the UK trials COV001 and COV002, which included a single-blind randomized controlled phase 2/3 trial of AZD1222 (ChAdOx1 nCoV-19) in healthy adults. Trial participant PBMC samples were collected at day 0 and day 28 after the second dose for TCRbeta chain sequencing. The V and J genes are TRBV5-4 and TRBJ2-3; TRBD2 lines up with 9 middle nucleotides. The sequence was collected from an adult in good health. Sequences were derived from peripheral blood, sampled on day 0 of AZD1222 vaccination. The bases read TGTGCCAGCAGCTCAGACAGCGGGAGGTCAGATACGCAGTATTTT. This translates into CASSSDSGRSDTQYF.